The T cell receptor (beta chain) under discussion was sequenced for a study of blood T cell repertoires in COVID-19. On the study more broadly: In each case, the material was cDNA or gDNA derived from T cells, B-cell-depleted T cells, or PBMCs.

Authors' analysis steps: Amplification of reference gene primers provided the estimated nucleated cell counts. Assay: immunoSEQ multiplex PCR; the TCRdb copy retains only in-frame clones and omits some. The V and J calls and clone size were taken over from that table, and D and trimming were inferred from the DNA. Among approximately 250,000 clones listed, 86% were seen once. Germline V gives CDR1 SNHLY, CDR2 FYNNEI. V lost 8 bases and J 6 bases, leaving 12 bases between the germline ends. The CDR3 runs to 12 residues. The sample consisted of peripheral blood. The clonotype originates from a man aged 18-30 years with active or convalescent COVID-19. V is TRBV2 and J is TRBJ2-3, with a tentative D call TRBD1 (5 bases). The CDR3 region is CASSQGTDTQYF. CDR3 DNA: TGTGCCAGCTCTCAGGGAACGGATACGCAGTATTTT.